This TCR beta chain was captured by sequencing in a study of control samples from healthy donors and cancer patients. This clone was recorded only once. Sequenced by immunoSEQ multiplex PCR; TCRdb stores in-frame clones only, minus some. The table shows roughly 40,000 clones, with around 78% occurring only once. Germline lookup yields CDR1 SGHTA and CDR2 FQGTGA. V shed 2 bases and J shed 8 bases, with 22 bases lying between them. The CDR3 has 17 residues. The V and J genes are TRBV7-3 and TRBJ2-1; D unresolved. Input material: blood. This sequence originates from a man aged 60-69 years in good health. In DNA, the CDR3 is TGTGCCAGCAGCTTACAGTCCGGCTACTCCGGGTTAGATGAGCAGTTCTTC. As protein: CASSLQSGYSGLDEQFF. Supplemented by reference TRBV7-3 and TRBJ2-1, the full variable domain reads GAGVSQTPSNKVTEKGKYVELRCDPISGHTALYWYRQSLGQGPEFLIYFQGTGAADDSGLPNDRFFAVRPEGSVSTLKIQRTERGDSAVYLCASSLQSGYSGLDEQFFGPGTRLTVL.